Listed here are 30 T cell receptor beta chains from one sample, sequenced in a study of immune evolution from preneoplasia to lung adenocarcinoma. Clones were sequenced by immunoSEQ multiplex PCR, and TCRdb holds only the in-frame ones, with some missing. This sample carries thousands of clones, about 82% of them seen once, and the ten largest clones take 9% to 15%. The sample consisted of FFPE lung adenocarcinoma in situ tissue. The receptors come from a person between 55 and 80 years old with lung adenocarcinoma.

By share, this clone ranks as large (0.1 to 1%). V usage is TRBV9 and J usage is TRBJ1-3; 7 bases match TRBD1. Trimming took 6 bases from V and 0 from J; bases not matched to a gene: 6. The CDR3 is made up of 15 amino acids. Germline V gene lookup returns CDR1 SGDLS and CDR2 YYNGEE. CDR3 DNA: TGTGCCAGCACCTGGGGACAGTCCTCTGGAAACACCATATATTTT. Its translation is CASTWGQSSGNTIYF. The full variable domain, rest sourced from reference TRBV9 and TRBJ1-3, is DSGVTQTPKHLITATGQRVTLRCSPRSGDLSVYWYQQSLDQGLQFLIQYYNGEERAKGNILERFSAQQFPDLHSELNLSSLELGDSALYFCASTWGQSSGNTIYFGEGSWLTVV.

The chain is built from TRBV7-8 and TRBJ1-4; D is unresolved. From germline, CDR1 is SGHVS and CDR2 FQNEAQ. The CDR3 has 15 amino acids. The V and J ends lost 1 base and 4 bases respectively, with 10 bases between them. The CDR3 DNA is TGTGCCAGCAGCTTAGTGCGGCAGATTAATGAAAAACTGTTTTTT. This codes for CASSLVRQINEKLFF.

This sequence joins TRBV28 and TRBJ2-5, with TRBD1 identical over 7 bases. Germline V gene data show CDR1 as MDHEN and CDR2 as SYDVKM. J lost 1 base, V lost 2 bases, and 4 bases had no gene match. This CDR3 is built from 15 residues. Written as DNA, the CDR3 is TGTGCCAGCAGTTTAAGGGGGCTCCTCCAAGAGACCCAGTACTTC. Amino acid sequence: CASSLRGLLQETQYF.

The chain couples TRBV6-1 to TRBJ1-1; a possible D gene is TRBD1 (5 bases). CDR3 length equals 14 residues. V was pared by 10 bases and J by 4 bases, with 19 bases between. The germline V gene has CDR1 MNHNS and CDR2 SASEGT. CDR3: CATLGGTMSTEAFF. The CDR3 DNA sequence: TGTGCCACCCTCGGTGGGACCATGAGCACTGAAGCTTTCTTT.

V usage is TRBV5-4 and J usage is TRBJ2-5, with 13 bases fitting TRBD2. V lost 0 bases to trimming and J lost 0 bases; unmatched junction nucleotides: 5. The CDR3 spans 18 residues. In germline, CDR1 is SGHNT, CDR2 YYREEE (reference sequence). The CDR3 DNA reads TGTGCCAGCAGCTTGGGACTAGCGGGGGGCCCGTACCAAGAGACCCAGTACTTC. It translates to CASSLGLAGGPYQETQYF.

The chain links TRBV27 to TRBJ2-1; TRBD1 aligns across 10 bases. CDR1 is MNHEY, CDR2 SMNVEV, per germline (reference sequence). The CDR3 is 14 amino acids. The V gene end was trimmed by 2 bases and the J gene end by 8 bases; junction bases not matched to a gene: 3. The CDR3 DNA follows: TGTGCCAGCAGTTTAAGACAGGGGGCCGATGAGCAGTTCTTC. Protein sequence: CASSLRQGADEQFF.

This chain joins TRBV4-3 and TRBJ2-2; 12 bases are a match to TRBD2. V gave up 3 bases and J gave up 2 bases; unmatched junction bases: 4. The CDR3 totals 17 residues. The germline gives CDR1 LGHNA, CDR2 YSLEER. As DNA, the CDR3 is TGCGCCAGCAGCCATCGACTAGCGGGGGCAAACACCGGGGAGCTGTTTTTT. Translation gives CASSHRLAGANTGELFF.

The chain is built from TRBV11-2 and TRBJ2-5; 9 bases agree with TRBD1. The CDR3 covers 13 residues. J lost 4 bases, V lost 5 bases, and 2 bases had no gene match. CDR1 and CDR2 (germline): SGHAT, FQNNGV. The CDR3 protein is CASSQDRGETQYF. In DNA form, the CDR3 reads TGTGCCAGCAGCCAGGACAGGGGAGAGACCCAGTACTTC.

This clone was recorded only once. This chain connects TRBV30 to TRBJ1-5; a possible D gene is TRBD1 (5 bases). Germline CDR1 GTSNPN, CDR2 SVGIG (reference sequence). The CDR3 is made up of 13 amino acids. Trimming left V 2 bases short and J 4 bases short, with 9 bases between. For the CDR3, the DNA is TGTGCCTGGAGTTCGACAGAGAATCAGCCCCAGCATTTT. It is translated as CAWSSTENQPQHF.

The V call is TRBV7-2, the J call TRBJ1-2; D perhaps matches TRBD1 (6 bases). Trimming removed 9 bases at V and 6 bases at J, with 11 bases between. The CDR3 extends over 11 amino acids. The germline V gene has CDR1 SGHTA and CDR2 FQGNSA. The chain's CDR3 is CASSGGDGYTF. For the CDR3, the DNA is TGTGCCAGTAGCGGGGGCGATGGCTACACCTTC.

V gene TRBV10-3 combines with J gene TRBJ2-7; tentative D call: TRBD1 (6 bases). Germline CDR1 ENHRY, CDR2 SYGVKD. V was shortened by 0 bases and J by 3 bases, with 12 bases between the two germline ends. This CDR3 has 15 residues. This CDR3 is CAISESLLQGYEQYF. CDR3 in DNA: TGTGCCATCAGTGAGTCGCTCTTACAGGGCTACGAGCAGTACTTC.

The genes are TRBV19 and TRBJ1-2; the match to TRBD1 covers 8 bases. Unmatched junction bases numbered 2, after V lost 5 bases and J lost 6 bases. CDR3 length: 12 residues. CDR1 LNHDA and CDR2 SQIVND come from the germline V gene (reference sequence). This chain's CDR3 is CASSGQGDGYTF. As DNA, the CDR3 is TGTGCCAGTAGTGGACAGGGAGATGGCTACACCTTC.

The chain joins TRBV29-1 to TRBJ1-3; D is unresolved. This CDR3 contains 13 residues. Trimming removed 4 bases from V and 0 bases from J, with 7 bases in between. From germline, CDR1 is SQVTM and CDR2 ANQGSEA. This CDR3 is CSVVGGSGNTIYF. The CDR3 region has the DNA TGCAGCGTTGTTGGCGGCTCTGGAAACACCATATATTTT.

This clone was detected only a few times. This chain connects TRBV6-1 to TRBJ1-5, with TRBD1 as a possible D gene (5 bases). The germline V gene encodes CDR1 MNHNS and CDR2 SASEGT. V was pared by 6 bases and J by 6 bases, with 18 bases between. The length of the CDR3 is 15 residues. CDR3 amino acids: CASRSQGQGVQPQHF. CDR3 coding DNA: TGTGCCAGCAGGAGTCAAGGGCAGGGTGTTCAGCCCCAGCATTTT.

The CDR3 sequence: CASSPPPQGHEQFF. CDR3 DNA sequence: TGTGCCAGCTCACCACCCCCACAGGGGCATGAGCAGTTCTTC. The chain is built from TRBV18 and TRBJ2-1, with 7 bases aligning to TRBD1. The J segment lost 8 bases and the V segment lost 0 bases, leaving 4 bases of the junction unmatched. CDR3 length: 14 residues. Per germline, CDR1 KGHSH and CDR2 LQKENI.

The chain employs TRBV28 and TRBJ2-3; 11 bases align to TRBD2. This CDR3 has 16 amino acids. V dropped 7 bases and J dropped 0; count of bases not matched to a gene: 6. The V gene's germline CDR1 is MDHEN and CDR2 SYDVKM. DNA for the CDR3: TGTGCCAGCATCTCTAGCGGGGGGCCGAGCACAGATACGCAGTATTTT. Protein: CASISSGGPSTDTQYF.

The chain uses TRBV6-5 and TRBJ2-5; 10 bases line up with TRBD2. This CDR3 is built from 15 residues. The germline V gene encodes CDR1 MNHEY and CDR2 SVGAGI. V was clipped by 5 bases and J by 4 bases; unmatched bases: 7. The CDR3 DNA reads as TGTGCCAGCAGTCCCCAACTAGCGGGGAGAGAGACCCAGTACTTC. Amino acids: CASSPQLAGRETQYF.

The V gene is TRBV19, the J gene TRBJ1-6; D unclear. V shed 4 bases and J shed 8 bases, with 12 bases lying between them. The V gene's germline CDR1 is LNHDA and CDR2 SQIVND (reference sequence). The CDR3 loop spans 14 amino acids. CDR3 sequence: CASSNPHIYSPLHF. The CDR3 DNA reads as TGTGCCAGTAGTAACCCTCACATATATTCACCCCTCCACTTT.

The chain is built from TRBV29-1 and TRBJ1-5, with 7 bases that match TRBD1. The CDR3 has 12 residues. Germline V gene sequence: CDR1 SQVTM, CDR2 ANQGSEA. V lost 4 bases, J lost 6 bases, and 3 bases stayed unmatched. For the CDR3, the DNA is TGCAGCGTTGGGGCAGGGGGTCAGCCCCAGCATTTT. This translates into CSVGAGGQPQHF.

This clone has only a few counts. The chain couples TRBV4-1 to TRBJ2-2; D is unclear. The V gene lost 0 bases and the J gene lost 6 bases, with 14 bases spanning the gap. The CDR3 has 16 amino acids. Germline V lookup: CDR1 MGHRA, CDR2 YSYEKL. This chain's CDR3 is CASSQEYRAFPGELFF. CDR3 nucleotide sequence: TGCGCCAGCAGCCAAGAATACCGGGCCTTCCCCGGGGAGCTGTTTTTT.

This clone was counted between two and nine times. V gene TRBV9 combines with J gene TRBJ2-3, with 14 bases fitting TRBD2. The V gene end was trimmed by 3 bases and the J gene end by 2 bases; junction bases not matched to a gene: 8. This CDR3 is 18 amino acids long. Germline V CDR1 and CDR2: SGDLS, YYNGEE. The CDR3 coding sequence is TGTGCCAGCAGCGGAGGACTAGCGGGGGGCCTCCTCACAGATACGCAGTATTTT. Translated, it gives CASSGGLAGGLLTDTQYF.

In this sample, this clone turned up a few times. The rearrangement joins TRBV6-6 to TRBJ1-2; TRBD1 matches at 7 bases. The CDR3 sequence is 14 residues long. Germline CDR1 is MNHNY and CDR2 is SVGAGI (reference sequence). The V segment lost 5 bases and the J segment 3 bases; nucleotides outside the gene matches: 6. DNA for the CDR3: TGTGCCAGCAGTGCGTCCGGGACAGACTATGGCTACACCTTC. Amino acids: CASSASGTDYGYTF.

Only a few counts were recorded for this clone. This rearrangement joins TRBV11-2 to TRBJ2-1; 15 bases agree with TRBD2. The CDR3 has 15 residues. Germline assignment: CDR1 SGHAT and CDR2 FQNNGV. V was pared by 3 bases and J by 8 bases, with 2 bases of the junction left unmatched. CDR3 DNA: TGTGCCAGCAGCTTCTGGACTAGCGGGGGGGATGAGCAGTTCTTC. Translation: CASSFWTSGGDEQFF.

The CDR3 reads CASSFTDGTTDTQYF. The CDR3, as DNA: TGCGCCAGCAGCTTCACCGACGGAACCACAGATACGCAGTATTTT. V gene TRBV5-1 combines with J gene TRBJ2-3; D is uncertain. Per germline, CDR1 SGHRS and CDR2 YFSETQ. This CDR3 is built from 15 residues. Trimming pared 2 bases from V and 2 bases from J, leaving 12 bases between.

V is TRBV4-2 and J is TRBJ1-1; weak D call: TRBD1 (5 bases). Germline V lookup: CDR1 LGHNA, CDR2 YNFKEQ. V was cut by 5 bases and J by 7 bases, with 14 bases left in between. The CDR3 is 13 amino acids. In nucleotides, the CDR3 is TGTGCCAGCAGCTTCCGGGGAAGGGGTGAAGCTTTCTTT. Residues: CASSFRGRGEAFF.

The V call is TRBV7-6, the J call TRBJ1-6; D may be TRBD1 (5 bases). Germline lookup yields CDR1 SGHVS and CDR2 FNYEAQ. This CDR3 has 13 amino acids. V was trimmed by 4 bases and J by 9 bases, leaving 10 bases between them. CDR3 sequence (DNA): TGTGCCAGCAGCTCAGTCGGGGGTTCACCCCTCCACTTT. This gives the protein CASSSVGGSPLHF.

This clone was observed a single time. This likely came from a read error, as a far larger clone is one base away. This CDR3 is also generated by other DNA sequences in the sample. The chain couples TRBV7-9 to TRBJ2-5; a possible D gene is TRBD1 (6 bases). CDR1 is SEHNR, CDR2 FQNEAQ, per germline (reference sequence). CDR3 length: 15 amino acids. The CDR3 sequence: CASSSVTGQQETQYF. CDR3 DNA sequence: TGTGCCAGCAGCTCCGTTACGGGACAACAAGAAACCCAGTACTTC.

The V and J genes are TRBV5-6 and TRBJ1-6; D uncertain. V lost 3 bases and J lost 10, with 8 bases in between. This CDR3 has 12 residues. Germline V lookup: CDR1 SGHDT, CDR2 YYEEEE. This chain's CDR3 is CASSSRLSPLHF. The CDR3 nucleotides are TGTGCCAGCAGCTCCCGATTATCACCCCTCCACTTT.

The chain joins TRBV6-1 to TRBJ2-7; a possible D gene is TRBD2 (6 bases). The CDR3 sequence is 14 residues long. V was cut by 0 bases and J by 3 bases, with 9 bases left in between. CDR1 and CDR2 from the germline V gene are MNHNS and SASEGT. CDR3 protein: CASSEADSGYEQYF. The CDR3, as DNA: TGTGCCAGCAGTGAAGCTGATAGCGGCTACGAGCAGTACTTC.

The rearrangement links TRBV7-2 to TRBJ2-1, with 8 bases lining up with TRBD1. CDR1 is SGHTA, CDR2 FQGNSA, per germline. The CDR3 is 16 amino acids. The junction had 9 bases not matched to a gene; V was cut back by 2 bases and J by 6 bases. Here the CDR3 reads CASSLRVGTGGNEQFF. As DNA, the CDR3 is TGTGCCAGCAGCTTAAGGGTCGGGACAGGCGGCAATGAGCAGTTCTTC.